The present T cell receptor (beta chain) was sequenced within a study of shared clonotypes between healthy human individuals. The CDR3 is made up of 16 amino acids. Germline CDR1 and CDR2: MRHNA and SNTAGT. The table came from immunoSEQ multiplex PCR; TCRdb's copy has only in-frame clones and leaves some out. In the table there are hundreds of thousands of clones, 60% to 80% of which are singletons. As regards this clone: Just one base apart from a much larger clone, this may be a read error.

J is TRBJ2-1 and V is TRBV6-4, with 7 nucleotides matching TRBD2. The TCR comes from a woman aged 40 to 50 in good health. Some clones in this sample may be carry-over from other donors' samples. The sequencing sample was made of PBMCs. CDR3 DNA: TGTGCCTGCAGTGACTCCCTAGCGGCCACTTACAATGAGCAGTTCTTC. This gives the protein CACSDSLAATYNEQFF.